This T cell receptor (beta chain) was obtained from a study of blood T cells in healthy people across ages. Points from the study as a whole: Donor CMV status, an unknown factor, possibly confounded changes in expanded clonotypes.

With 0 bases clipped from V and 2 bases from J, the junction kept 5 bases outside the gene matches. This CDR3 region has 15 residues. In germline, CDR1 is DFQATT, CDR2 SNEGSKA (reference sequence). PCR was performed a second time for about 7 to 12 cycles using a sample-barcoded 5' primer and a J-beta primer mix. One entry per CDR3 protein, called by TCRdb with MiXCR from the 5' RACE reads. The sample consists of 550,000 to 750,000 distinct CDR3 sequences, around 21% of them appearing once. This clonotype was seen only a few times. The antigen remains unidentified. The clonotype comes from a man in his 70s in good health. This chain uses TRBV20-1 with TRBJ2-7; TRBD1 aligns across 9 bases. Source material: blood. In nucleotides, the CDR3 is TGCAGTGCTAGAGAGAACAGGGGGCTAACCTACGAGCAGTACTTC. Translation gives CSARENRGLTYEQYF.